The rows below give T cell receptor beta chains drawn from one sample of a study of T cells in narcolepsy. Sequencing used immunoSEQ multiplex PCR; TCRdb keeps in-frame clones, though not all of them. The table shows roughly 13,000 clones, with 70% to 90% occurring only once. The sequenced sample consisted of CD45RA- memory CD4+ T cells from PBMCs. The receptor source for this set is a human donor with narcolepsy. Each CDR3 is given with its conserved first and last residue. The D gene is left open where the match is weak. Rows give clone size only sometimes, using once, few, many, or a class for an expanded clone.

abundance: .
v_gene: TRBV13
len: 14
d_gene: TRBD2
j_gene: TRBJ2-1
CDR3nt: TGTGCCAGCAGTCTACAGGGCGGGAGGAATGAGCAGTTCTTC
CDR3aa: CASSLQGGRNEQFF

abundance: .
v_gene: TRBV5-1
len: 15
d_gene: .
j_gene: TRBJ1-1
CDR3nt: TGCGCCAGCAGCTTGGTTAGGACAACTAACACTGAAGCTTTCTTT
CDR3aa: CASSLVRTTNTEAFF

abundance: .
v_gene: TRBV18
len: 14
d_gene: .
j_gene: TRBJ2-3
CDR3nt: TGTGCCAGCTCCCTTAATTCGGGCACAGATACGCAGTATTTT
CDR3aa: CASSLNSGTDTQYF

abundance: .
v_gene: TRBV14
len: 13
d_gene: .
j_gene: TRBJ1-2
CDR3nt: TGTGCCAGCAGGCGGAGGACAGACTATGGCTACACCTTC
CDR3aa: CASRRRTDYGYTF

abundance: .
v_gene: TRBV5-5
len: 15
d_gene: TRBD1
j_gene: TRBJ2-7
CDR3nt: TGTGCCAGCACCCGGGACCGGGACAGGGCGCGAGAGCAGTACTTC
CDR3aa: CASTRDRDRAREQYF

abundance: .
v_gene: TRBV11-2
len: 15
d_gene: TRBD2
j_gene: TRBJ2-3
CDR3nt: TGTGCCAGCAGCTTGACTAGCGGGATAATAGATACGCAGTATTTT
CDR3aa: CASSLTSGIIDTQYF

abundance: .
v_gene: TRBV7-9
len: 15
d_gene: TRBD1
j_gene: TRBJ2-7
CDR3nt: TGTGCCAGCAGCTCCCGGGACAGGGATTCCTACGAGCAGTACTTC
CDR3aa: CASSSRDRDSYEQYF

abundance: .
v_gene: TRBV27
len: 17
d_gene: TRBD1
j_gene: TRBJ1-6
CDR3nt: TGTGCCAGCGGTCAAAGTCGGGACAGGCTCTATAATTCACCCCTCCACTTT
CDR3aa: CASGQSRDRLYNSPLHF

abundance: .
v_gene: TRBV27
len: 16
d_gene: TRBD2
j_gene: TRBJ2-7
CDR3nt: TGTGCCAGCAGTTCCGGTAGCGGGAGGGCCCGCTACGAGCAGTACTTC
CDR3aa: CASSSGSGRARYEQYF

abundance: .
v_gene: TRBV5-8
len: 16
d_gene: .
j_gene: TRBJ2-7
CDR3nt: TGTGCCAGCAGCTTGGGGGTTGGGGGACTTTCCTACGAGCAGTACTTC
CDR3aa: CASSLGVGGLSYEQYF

abundance: .
v_gene: TRBV18
len: 15
d_gene: .
j_gene: TRBJ1-2
CDR3nt: TGTGCCAGCTCACCCTCGTCCGGGGAGGCCTATGGCTACACCTTC
CDR3aa: CASSPSSGEAYGYTF

abundance: once
v_gene: TRBV6-5
len: 15
d_gene: TRBD2
j_gene: TRBJ2-1
CDR3nt: TGTGCCAGCAGTATGACTAGCGGGACTGGGCATGAGCAGTTCTTC
CDR3aa: CASSMTSGTGHEQFF